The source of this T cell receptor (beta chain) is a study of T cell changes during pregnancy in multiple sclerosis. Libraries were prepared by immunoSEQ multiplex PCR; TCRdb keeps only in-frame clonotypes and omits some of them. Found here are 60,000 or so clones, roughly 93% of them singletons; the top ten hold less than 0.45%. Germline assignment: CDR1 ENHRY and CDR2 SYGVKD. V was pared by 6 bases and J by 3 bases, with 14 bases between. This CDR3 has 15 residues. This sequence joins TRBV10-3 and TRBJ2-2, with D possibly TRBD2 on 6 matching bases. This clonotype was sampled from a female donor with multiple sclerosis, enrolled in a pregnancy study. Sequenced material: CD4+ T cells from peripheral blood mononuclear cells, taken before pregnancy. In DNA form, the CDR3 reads TGTGCCATCAGCCCGGGGACTCTTTACACCGGGGAGCTGTTTTTT. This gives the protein CAISPGTLYTGELFF.